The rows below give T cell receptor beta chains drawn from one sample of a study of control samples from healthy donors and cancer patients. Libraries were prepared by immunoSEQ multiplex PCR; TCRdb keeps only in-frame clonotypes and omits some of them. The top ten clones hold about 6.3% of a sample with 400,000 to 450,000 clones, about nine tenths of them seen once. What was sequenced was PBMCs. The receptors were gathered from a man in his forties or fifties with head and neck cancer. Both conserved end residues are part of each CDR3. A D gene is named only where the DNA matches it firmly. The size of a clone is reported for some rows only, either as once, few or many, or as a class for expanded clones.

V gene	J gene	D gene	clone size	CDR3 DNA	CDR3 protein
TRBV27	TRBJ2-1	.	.	TGTGCCAGCAGTTTACGCCAGGGATACAATGAGCAGTTCTTC	CASSLRQGYNEQFF
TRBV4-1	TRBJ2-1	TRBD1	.	TGCGCCAGCAGGACCCTACAGGGGGCAGGTAATGAGCAGTTCTTC	CASRTLQGAGNEQFF
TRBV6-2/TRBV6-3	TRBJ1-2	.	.	TGTGCCAGCAGTCTTCTCCTTCCGGACAGAGCTAACTATGGCTACACCTTC	CASSLLLPDRANYGYTF
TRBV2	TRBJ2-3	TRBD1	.	TGTGCCAGCCAGAGATTAGGACAGGGGGCTCTAGATACGCAGTATTTT	CASQRLGQGALDTQYF
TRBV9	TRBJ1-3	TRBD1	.	TGTGCCAGCAGCGTAGGGACAGGGGGTAACTCTGGAAACACCATATATTTT	CASSVGTGGNSGNTIYF
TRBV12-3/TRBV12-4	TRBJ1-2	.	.	TGTGCCAGCACCCTAGGGGGGATTTATGGCTACACCTTC	CASTLGGIYGYTF
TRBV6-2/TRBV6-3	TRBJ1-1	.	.	TGTGCCAGCAGTCCCGGGACCGCCGGCGCTGAAGCTTTCTTT	CASSPGTAGAEAFF
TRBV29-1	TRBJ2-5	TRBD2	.	TGCAGCGTTGAACCACTAGCGGAGTGGGAGACCCAGTACTTC	CSVEPLAEWETQYF
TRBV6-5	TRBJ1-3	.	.	TGTGCCAGCAGAATTAACACGAACTCTGGAAACACCATATATTTT	CASRINTNSGNTIYF
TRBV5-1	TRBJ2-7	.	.	TGCGCCAGCAGCTTGGCCGGGAACTCCTACGAGCAGTACTTC	CASSLAGNSYEQYF
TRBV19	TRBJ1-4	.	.	TGTGCCAGTAGTATGGTCGGGCCTGGTAATGAAAAACTGTTTTTT	CASSMVGPGNEKLFF
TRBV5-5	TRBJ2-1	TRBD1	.	TGTGCCAGCAGTTCAGGGGGCATGACCTACAATGAGCAGTTCTTC	CASSSGGMTYNEQFF
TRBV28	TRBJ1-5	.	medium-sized	TGTGCCAGCAGTTTATGGGATCAGCCCCAGCATTTT	CASSLWDQPQHF
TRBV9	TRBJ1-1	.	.	TGTGCCAGCAGCGTAAGGGCAGGGGCAGTTAGGGACACTGAAGCTTTCTTT	CASSVRAGAVRDTEAFF